The 19 T cell receptor beta chains presented below share a single source sample, sequenced in a study of T cell responses to AZD1222 COVID-19 vaccine (dated by TCRdb to about 2021). Library construction relied on the immunoSEQ multiplex PCR assay. TCRdb took this table from immuneACCESS and kept in-frame rearrangements with V and J called. Such tables lack part of the clones; where checked against another copy, unresolved V genes explain under half of the gap, and the rest is unexplained. Present in this sample are approximately 71,000 clones, around nine tenths of which were seen just once. The top ten constitute roughly 8% of the sample. The time point tag for this specimen amounts to: baseline before first vaccination. The sample here was peripheral blood, taken on day 0 of AZD1222 vaccination. The receptors shown here come from an adult in good health.

CDR3 region: CASSDSLGNEQYF. The CDR3, as DNA: TGTGCCAGCAGTGACTCCTTAGGGAACGAGCAGTACTTC. The gene calls are TRBV6-4 and TRBJ2-7, with D uncertain. The CDR3 is made up of 13 amino acids. V was clipped by 0 bases and J by 5 bases, with 8 bases between them. The germline CDR1 and CDR2 sequences are MRHNA and SNTAGT.

This chain connects TRBV27 to TRBJ2-2, with D possibly being TRBD1 or TRBD2 (5 bases each). The CDR3 has 18 residues. The V gene lost 4 bases and the J gene lost 3 bases, with 21 bases spanning the gap. Germline values: CDR1 MNHEY, CDR2 SMNVEV (reference sequence). DNA for the CDR3: TGTGCCAGCAGTTCACACCTGGGTGGGGGAAAACACACCGGGGAGCTGTTTTTT. Protein sequence: CASSSHLGGGKHTGELFF.

The CDR3 DNA follows: TGCGCCAGCAGCTTGGAGGGAGGGCCTGACGAGCAGTACTTC. Amino acids: CASSLEGGPDEQYF. This chain links TRBV5-1 with TRBJ2-7; TRBD2 agrees at 7 bases. This CDR3 contains 14 residues. The ends lost 0 bases at V and 5 bases at J; junction bases unmatched: 5. Germline lookup yields CDR1 SGHRS and CDR2 YFSETQ.

The chain is built from TRBV7-2 and TRBJ2-1, with 8 bases aligning to TRBD2. The V segment lost 2 bases and the J segment 6 bases; nucleotides outside the gene matches: 6. Germline loops: CDR1 SGHTA, CDR2 FQGNSA. The CDR3 extends over 15 amino acids. CDR3 bases: TGTGCCAGCAGCTTACGACTAGCGCAGGGCAATGAGCAGTTCTTC. As protein: CASSLRLAQGNEQFF.

J is TRBJ2-7 and V is TRBV6-5, with TRBD2 as a possible D gene (5 bases). Trimming took off 7 bases at V and 7 bases at J, with 14 bases between the two ends. From germline, CDR1 is MNHEY and CDR2 SVGAGI. The CDR3 has 12 amino acids. CDR3 sequence reads: CASTGVRREQYF. As DNA, the CDR3 is TGTGCCAGCACTGGGGTTCGGAGGGAGCAGTACTTC.

The chain recombines TRBV3-1 (or the pseudogene TRBV3-2) with TRBJ2-4; 14 bases fit TRBD2. V dropped 4 bases and J dropped 0; count of bases not matched to a gene: 5. CDR1 LGHDT and CDR2 YNNKEL come from the germline V gene (reference sequence). The length of the CDR3 is 18 residues. CDR3 protein: CASSPRLAGGGAKNIQYF. The CDR3 DNA sequence: TGTGCCAGCAGCCCGCGACTAGCGGGAGGGGGAGCCAAAAACATTCAGTACTTC.

This chain connects TRBV29-1 to TRBJ2-7; TRBD2 matches 10 bases. Per germline, CDR1 SQVTM and CDR2 ANQGSEA. CDR3 length: 14 amino acids. Trimming removed 1 base from V and 6 bases from J; junction bases left unmatched: 6. CDR3: CSVEVLAGGGEQYF. In nucleotides, the CDR3 is TGCAGCGTTGAAGTTTTAGCGGGAGGTGGCGAGCAGTACTTC.

V usage is TRBV4-3 and J usage is TRBJ1-2; 9 nucleotides match TRBD1. The J segment lost 8 bases and the V segment lost 3 bases, leaving 7 bases of the junction unmatched. The CDR3 loop spans 14 amino acids. Germline CDR1 LGHNA, CDR2 YSLEER. As DNA, the CDR3 is TGCGCCAGCAGCCAGGTCACAGGGGGCGGCGGCTACACCTTC. Translating gives CASSQVTGGGGYTF.

This chain uses TRBV15 with TRBJ2-7; 13 bases line up with TRBD2. The CDR3 totals 16 residues. Germline CDR1 LNHNV, CDR2 YYDKDF (reference sequence). The V gene end was trimmed by 3 bases and the J gene end by 3 bases; junction bases not matched to a gene: 5. This chain's CDR3 is CATSRTGTSGNYEQYF. CDR3 sequence (DNA): TGTGCCACCAGCAGGACCGGGACTAGCGGGAACTACGAGCAGTACTTC.

The DNA of the CDR3 is TGTGCCAGCAGCTTAAGACGCCTAGCGGATAGAAACAATGAGCAGTTCTTC. It specifies CASSLRRLADRNNEQFF. This chain links TRBV7-9 with TRBJ2-1; TRBD2 agrees at 7 bases. The trim removed 2 bases at V and 5 bases at J, leaving 12 bases unmatched. CDR1 is SEHNR and CDR2 is FQNEAQ in the germline V gene (reference sequence). This CDR3 has 17 amino acids. Combining the CDR3 with reference TRBV7-9 and TRBJ2-1 gives the whole variable domain DTGVSQNPRHKITKRGQNVTFRCDPISEHNRLYWYRQTLGQGPEFLTYFQNEAQLEKSRLLSDRFSAERPKGSFSTLEIQRTEQGDSAMYLCASSLRRLADRNNEQFFGPGTRLTVL.

This chain uses TRBV4-3 with TRBJ1-4; 9 bases match TRBD1. V lost 1 base, J lost 5 bases, and 11 bases stayed unmatched. Looked up from germline, CDR1 is LGHNA and CDR2 is YSLEER. The CDR3 runs 18 residues. The CDR3 loop reads CASSQASGQGAGNEKLFF. CDR3 sequence (DNA): TGCGCCAGCAGCCAAGCCTCGGGACAGGGAGCGGGGAATGAAAAACTGTTTTTT.

V usage is TRBV4-3 and J usage is TRBJ1-4; no clear D gene. CDR3 size: 14 residues. Trimming removed 0 bases at V and 5 bases at J, with 7 bases between. From germline, CDR1 is LGHNA and CDR2 YSLEER. This chain's CDR3 is CASSQDWQNEKLFF. The CDR3 bases are TGCGCCAGCAGCCAAGATTGGCAGAATGAAAAACTGTTTTTT.

The chain links TRBV24-1 to TRBJ2-1; 11 nucleotides align to TRBD1. Germline CDR1 reads KGHDR; CDR2 reads SFDVKD. The CDR3 consists of 15 residues. The V gene end was trimmed by 0 bases and the J gene end by 10 bases; junction bases not matched to a gene: 4. CDR3 region: CATSDLGQGAREQFF. CDR3 DNA sequence: TGTGCCACCAGTGATTTGGGACAGGGGGCAAGGGAGCAGTTCTTC.

This clone was seen once. V and J are TRBV12-3 or TRBV12-4 and TRBJ1-2; D is unresolved. With 4 bases removed from V and 2 bases from J, the gap between germline ends came to 8 bases. The CDR3 consists of 13 residues. CDR3 loop: CASSSLTNYGYTF. The CDR3 region has the DNA TGTGCCAGCAGTTCGTTGACGAACTATGGCTACACCTTC.

The CDR3 region is CAWRPTVISTEAFF. The DNA of the CDR3 is TGTGCCTGGAGACCAACAGTGATTTCCACTGAAGCTTTCTTT. The gene calls are TRBV30 and TRBJ1-1; D is unclear. In germline, CDR1 is GTSNPN, CDR2 SVGIG (reference sequence). The V end was cut by 3 bases, the J end by 4 bases, with 15 bases between. This CDR3 is built from 14 residues.

This chain uses TRBV27 with TRBJ2-5, with no clear D. CDR1 and CDR2 (germline): MNHEY, SMNVEV (reference sequence). CDR3 size: 14 residues. V was clipped by 4 bases and J by 0 bases, with 9 bases between them. The CDR3 region is CASSWMVYQETQYF. The CDR3, as DNA: TGTGCCAGCAGTTGGATGGTGTACCAAGAGACCCAGTACTTC.

This chain uses TRBV19 with TRBJ2-5; no clear D gene. Germline CDR1 LNHDA, CDR2 SQIVND (reference sequence). V was cut by 3 bases and J by 0 bases, with 11 bases left in between. CDR3 length equals 15 residues. CDR3 loop: CASSIIGSYQETQYF. The CDR3 DNA reads TGTGCCAGTAGTATTATCGGGTCGTACCAAGAGACCCAGTACTTC.

The chain recombines TRBV2 with TRBJ1-1; D unresolved. The CDR3 consists of 13 residues. With 6 bases removed from V and 1 base from J, the gap between germline ends came to 9 bases. Per germline, CDR1 SNHLY and CDR2 FYNNEI. The CDR3 sequence: CASREQPNTEAFF. The CDR3 DNA is TGTGCCAGCAGAGAACAGCCGAACACTGAAGCTTTCTTT.

The chain couples TRBV27 to TRBJ2-3, with 7 nucleotides matching TRBD2. Germline lookup yields CDR1 MNHEY and CDR2 SMNVEV (reference sequence). V lost 1 base and J lost 6; bases outside the gene matches: 7. The CDR3 spans 15 residues. CDR3 amino acids: CASSLFGTTTDTQYF. The CDR3 bases are TGTGCCAGCAGTTTATTTGGGACTACCACGGATACGCAGTATTTT.